This T cell receptor beta chain is drawn from a study of OX40 agonist ivuxolimab in advanced cancers. Study as a whole: Three patients, one with hepatocellular carcinoma and two with cutaneous melanoma, achieved partial responses.

TCRdb's table, derived via immunoSEQ multiplex PCR, lists solely in-frame clones and lacks some. This table holds some 80,000 clones, more than 80% found once. Patients were excluded for autoimmune disease history or systemic immunosuppression. The sample was CD4+ or CD8+ T cells sorted from blood, taken in a trial of the OX40 agonist ivuxolimab. The receptor was derived from an adult with an advanced solid tumor such as melanoma, head and neck, liver or kidney cancer.

CDR3 protein: CASSLGWGGNTEAFF. Here the CDR3 DNA reads TGTGCCAGCTCACTTGGTTGGGGGGGGAACACTGAAGCTTTCTTT. This chain connects TRBV18 to TRBJ1-1; weak D call: TRBD1 (5 bases). The CDR3 is 15 residues long. The germline gives CDR1 KGHSH, CDR2 LQKENI. Trimming left V 4 bases short and J 1 base short, with 13 bases between.